This entry describes one T cell receptor (beta chain). Its matching antigen is unknown. The CDR3 extends over 15 amino acids. Germline V gene lookup returns CDR1 MNHNS and CDR2 SASEGT. The V end was cut by 4 bases, the J end by 0 bases, with 12 bases between. This entry comes from a study of cytotoxic CD8 clonotypes in ibrutinib-treated CLL. The study, taken as a whole, reports: Under therapy, public clonotypes either contracted or stayed stable, and they were uncommon.

PBMCs that had been cryopreserved were the source of roughly 2 micrograms of genomic DNA for TCR beta libraries. Method: immunoSEQ multiplex PCR; TCRdb's copy keeps in-frame clones and lacks some. The repertoire has about 68,000 clones, about 84% of them found once; the top ten carry 7.5% to 8%. Source: PBMCs, taken at disease progression, from a patient treated with ibrutinib. The TCR originated in a human donor with chronic lymphocytic leukemia. V usage is TRBV6-1 and J usage is TRBJ1-2; tentatively, D is TRBD1 (5 bases). CDR3: CASSASGAANYGYTF. The CDR3 DNA follows: TGTGCCAGCAGTGCTTCCGGGGCGGCTAACTATGGCTACACCTTC.